Shown below are 29 T cell receptor beta chains from a single sample sequenced in a study of response to subunit inactivated influenza vaccine. TCRdb reprocessed the RT-PCR reads via MiXCR and lists one record per CDR3 protein. The sample holds hundreds of thousands of distinct CDR3 sequences; just over 20% are singletons and the top ten take roughly 10%. The sequencing here drew on PBMCs from blood, taken approximately 20 months after vaccination. These TCRs come from a man aged 50 to 75 who received an inactivated influenza vaccine.

This clonotype was observed many times. V and J are TRBV5-1 and TRBJ1-2; weak D call: TRBD1 (6 bases). This CDR3 is built from 13 residues. Trimming left V 4 bases short and J 8 bases short, with 15 bases between. Germline CDR1 and CDR2: SGHRS and YFSETQ. The CDR3 DNA reads TGCGCCAGCAGCGCCCAACAGGGAGTGGGCTACACCTTC. This sequence encodes CASSAQQGVGYTF.

The genes are TRBV11-2 and TRBJ2-3, with 9 bases fitting TRBD2. This CDR3 is built from 18 residues. The ends lost 4 bases at V and 1 base at J; junction bases unmatched: 12. CDR1 and CDR2 from the germline V gene are SGHAT and FQNNGV. The CDR3 is CASSYLAGPREGTDTQYF. In nucleotides, the CDR3 is TGTGCCAGCAGCTATCTAGCGGGGCCTCGGGAGGGCACAGATACGCAGTATTTT.

This clonotype was recorded at least ten times. V usage is TRBV6-1 and J usage is TRBJ1-2, with D possibly being TRBD1 (5 bases). V was trimmed by 0 bases and J by 5 bases, leaving 16 bases between them. CDR3 length: 16 amino acids. Germline CDR1 and CDR2: MNHNS and SASEGT. The CDR3 is CASSEAWAGRDYGYTF. The DNA for the CDR3 is TGTGCCAGCAGTGAAGCGTGGGCGGGGCGCGATTATGGCTACACCTTC.

This clonotype has a single count. V is TRBV7-2 and J is TRBJ2-3; 7 bases are a match to TRBD2. This CDR3 spans 15 amino acids. V gave up 5 bases and J gave up 2 bases; unmatched junction bases: 7. Germline assignment: CDR1 SGHTA and CDR2 FQGNSA. CDR3 DNA: TGTGCCAGCAGCGTCACCGGGACTAACACAGATACGCAGTATTTT. This sequence encodes CASSVTGTNTDTQYF.

V gene TRBV7-2 combines with J gene TRBJ2-1; D is perhaps TRBD1 (5 bases). The CDR3 runs 14 residues. CDR1 and CDR2 (germline): SGHTA, FQGNSA. Trimming removed 4 bases from V and 8 bases from J, with 15 bases in between. CDR3 protein: CASSSPDWGDEQFF. CDR3 DNA: TGTGCCAGCAGCTCTCCAGACTGGGGCGATGAGCAGTTCTTC.

This clonotype was recorded a few times. The chain has TRBV19 and TRBJ1-4; the match to TRBD1 covers 9 bases. Germline V gives CDR1 LNHDA, CDR2 SQIVND (reference sequence). The CDR3 consists of 17 residues. J lost 5 bases, V lost 5 bases, and 12 bases had no gene match. The CDR3 sequence is CASSWGTGGAANEKLFF. CDR3 bases: TGTGCCAGTAGTTGGGGCACAGGGGGCGCCGCCAATGAAAAACTGTTTTTT.

CDR3 nucleotide sequence: TGCAGTGCTAGTTGGCTAGCGGGCTACAATGAGCAGTTCTTC. It codes for CSASWLAGYNEQFF. The chain is built from TRBV20-1 and TRBJ2-1, with 8 nucleotides matching TRBD2. The J segment lost 3 bases and the V segment lost 3 bases, leaving 4 bases of the junction unmatched. The CDR3 runs to 14 residues. Germline CDR1 is DFQATT and CDR2 is SNEGSKA (reference sequence).

The J gene is TRBJ2-5, the V gene TRBV9; D call uncertain. The CDR3 consists of 14 residues. The germline V gene encodes CDR1 SGDLS and CDR2 YYNGEE. Trimming took off 0 bases at V and 3 bases at J, with 9 bases between the two ends. CDR3 DNA: TGTGCCAGCAGCGTAGCTGACTTTAAAGAGACCCAGTACTTC. Translating gives CASSVADFKETQYF.

This chain joins TRBV11-2 and TRBJ1-1, with 8 positions matching TRBD1. Germline CDR1 and CDR2: SGHAT and FQNNGV. V was pared by 1 base and J by 4 bases, with 5 bases of the junction left unmatched. The length of the CDR3 is 15 residues. For the CDR3, the DNA is TGTGCCAGCAGCTTAGTGCAGGGGGCTTTCACTGAAGCTTTCTTT. Translating gives CASSLVQGAFTEAFF.

The gene calls are TRBV5-1 and TRBJ2-3; D possibly uses TRBD1 or TRBD2 (5 bases each). The CDR3 loop spans 14 amino acids. The V end was cut by 2 bases, the J end by 2 bases, with 9 bases between. Germline V lookup: CDR1 SGHRS, CDR2 YFSETQ. CDR3 amino acids: CASSFGGDTDTQYF. DNA of the CDR3: TGCGCCAGCAGCTTTGGGGGTGACACAGATACGCAGTATTTT.

This clonotype was found many times. This chain links TRBV20-1 with TRBJ1-6; TRBD1 matches at 8 bases. Trimming took 1 base from V and 5 from J; bases not matched to a gene: 7. CDR1 and CDR2 (germline): DFQATT, SNEGSKA (reference sequence). The CDR3 consists of 16 residues. CDR3 DNA: TGCAGTGCTAGAGCAGGGGGCGATACCCATAATTCACCCCTCCACTTT. Its translation is CSARAGGDTHNSPLHF.

This clonotype occurred a few times. The chain links TRBV5-1 to TRBJ2-3; TRBD1 might be the D (6 bases). The germline V and J ends were trimmed by 4 bases and 0 bases, with 12 bases remaining between them. Per the germline V gene, CDR1 is SGHRS and CDR2 is YFSETQ. The CDR3 has 15 amino acids. CDR3 loop: CASSQHRDSTDTQYF. The CDR3 bases are TGCGCCAGCAGCCAGCACAGGGATAGCACAGATACGCAGTATTTT. Full variable domain (outside the CDR3, taken from reference TRBV5-1 and TRBJ2-3): KAGVTQTPRYLIKTRGQQVTLSCSPISGHRSVSWYQQTPGQGLQFLFEYFSETQRNKGNFPGRFSGRQFSNSRSEMNVSTLELGDSALYLCASSQHRDSTDTQYFGPGTRLTVL.

The chain employs TRBV3-1 and TRBJ1-2; a weak D match, TRBD1 (6 bases). CDR1 and CDR2 (germline): LGHDT, YNNKEL (reference sequence). Trimming stripped 8 bases from V and 7 bases from J, with 20 bases between. The length of the CDR3 is 14 residues. The CDR3 nucleotides are TGTGCCAGCGGGCCCTTGGGGGGCCCTCTTGGCTACACCTTC. Its translation is CASGPLGGPLGYTF.

This clonotype was seen more than once but under ten times. This chain joins TRBV12-3 or TRBV12-4 and TRBJ1-1; 7 bases line up with TRBD1. With V trimmed by 3 bases and J by 5 bases, 6 bases remained unmatched. CDR3 length equals 14 residues. The CDR3 nucleotides read TGTGCCAGCAGTTTCTTAGACAGGGAAACTGAAGCTTTCTTT. Encoded protein: CASSFLDRETEAFF.

The sample holds a few counts of this clonotype. The chain couples TRBV12-3 or TRBV12-4 to TRBJ1-4, with unresolved D. The V end lost 3 bases, the J end lost 5 bases, and 7 bases lay between the germline ends. CDR3 length: 13 residues. This chain's CDR3 is CASSFGENEKLFF. The CDR3 DNA sequence: TGTGCCAGCAGTTTTGGGGAGAATGAAAAACTGTTTTTT.

This clonotype has ten or more counts. The chain combines TRBV5-1 with TRBJ2-5; D is unresolved. V lost 5 bases, J lost 5 bases, and 10 bases lay in between. This CDR3 contains 12 residues. Per germline, CDR1 SGHRS and CDR2 YFSETQ. DNA for the CDR3: TGCGCCAGCAGTCGTGGGATTGAGACCCAGTACTTC. Its translation is CASSRGIETQYF.

The rearrangement joins TRBV28 to TRBJ1-5, with a weak D call TRBD1 (5 bases). Trimming removed 2 bases at V and 7 bases at J, with 21 bases between. CDR3 length equals 17 residues. CDR1 is MDHEN, CDR2 SYDVKM, per germline. The CDR3 sequence: CASSLPVAGAWEQPQHF. CDR3 nucleotides: TGTGCCAGCAGTTTACCGGTGGCCGGGGCATGGGAGCAGCCCCAGCATTTT.

This rearrangement joins TRBV9 to TRBJ2-2; tentative D call: TRBD2 (5 bases). V lost 4 bases, J lost 1 base, and 11 bases lay in between. Germline-derived CDR1 and CDR2 are SGDLS and YYNGEE. The CDR3 extends over 15 amino acids. The CDR3 region has the DNA TGTGCCAGCAGCCCAGACTACAGGAACACCGGGGAGCTGTTTTTT. Translation gives CASSPDYRNTGELFF.

This clonotype was seen only a few times. This sequence joins TRBV19 and TRBJ1-3, with 8 bases fitting TRBD1. Trimming cost V 3 bases and J 2 bases; bases outside gene matches: 6. The CDR3 has 16 residues. Germline V gene lookup returns CDR1 LNHDA and CDR2 SQIVND (reference sequence). The CDR3 region has the DNA TGTGCCAGTAGTATTCCGGGACAGGTGGCTGGAAACACCATATATTTT. Amino acid sequence: CASSIPGQVAGNTIYF.

A few counts support this clonotype. The genes are TRBV12-3 or TRBV12-4 and TRBJ1-3; tentatively, D is TRBD1 (5 bases). The CDR3 extends over 15 amino acids. V was clipped by 1 base and J by 8 bases, with 15 bases between them. The CDR3 DNA reads TGTGCCAGCAGTTTAGGGGTGACCTCCAGGGACACCATATATTTT. Translated: CASSLGVTSRDTIYF.

This clonotype was found a few times. V usage is TRBV12-3 or TRBV12-4 and J usage is TRBJ2-1; TRBD1 agrees at 7 bases. V lost 5 bases and J lost 5; bases outside the gene matches: 9. The CDR3 loop spans 15 amino acids. The CDR3 is CASSPRQGRDNEQFF. In nucleotides, the CDR3 is TGTGCCAGCAGTCCACGACAGGGTCGGGACAATGAGCAGTTCTTC.

The rearrangement links TRBV9 to TRBJ1-2; D not resolved. V was shortened by 3 bases and J by 8 bases, with 20 bases between the two germline ends. Germline CDR1 SGDLS, CDR2 YYNGEE. The CDR3 consists of 15 residues. This chain's CDR3 is CASSGSLKRRNGYTF. The CDR3 DNA follows: TGTGCCAGCAGCGGGAGTCTCAAGAGGAGGAACGGCTACACCTTC.

The chain joins TRBV20-1 to TRBJ1-1; D is ambiguous. Germline V lookup: CDR1 DFQATT, CDR2 SNEGSKA (reference sequence). The CDR3 consists of 16 residues. V was clipped by 3 bases and J by 4 bases, with 21 bases between them. This CDR3 is CSASWAHTLLSTEAFF. The CDR3 DNA reads as TGCAGTGCTAGTTGGGCACACACACTTTTGAGCACTGAAGCTTTCTTT.

The chain has TRBV21-1 and TRBJ2-2; TRBD2 was called by the table and not checked on the DNA. TRBV21-1 is a listed pseudogene. The CDR3 extends over 16 amino acids. In DNA, the CDR3 is TGTGCCAGCAGCAAAGTTAGCGGGGGGGCCACCGGGGAGCTGTTTTTT. Amino acid sequence: CASSKVSGGATGELFF.

This clonotype has a handful of counts. This chain uses TRBV7-8 with TRBJ1-1; D gene uncertain. The ends were cut back, 0 bases at V and 7 bases at J, with 6 bases in the middle. Looked up from germline, CDR1 is SGHVS and CDR2 is FQNEAQ. The CDR3 has 12 amino acids. This CDR3 reads CASSLAVNEAFF. The CDR3 DNA is TGTGCCAGCAGCTTAGCGGTAAATGAAGCTTTCTTT.

The chain combines TRBV20-1 with TRBJ1-1, with D perhaps matching TRBD1 (6 bases). This CDR3 has 14 residues. Germline V gene sequence: CDR1 DFQATT, CDR2 SNEGSKA (reference sequence). The V gene lost 3 bases and the J gene lost 3 bases, with 14 bases spanning the gap. The CDR3 bases are TGCAGTGCTAGGAAGACAGGTTGGGACACTGAAGCTTTCTTT. It encodes CSARKTGWDTEAFF.

CDR3 loop: CASSPNAGGRTQYF. CDR3 sequence (DNA): TGCGCCAGCAGCCCCAATGCGGGGGGTCGGACCCAGTACTTC. This chain links TRBV5-1 with TRBJ2-5, with 8 nucleotides matching TRBD2. In germline, CDR1 is SGHRS, CDR2 YFSETQ. The CDR3 sequence is 14 residues long. J gave up 7 bases and V 4 bases, and 9 bases lay outside the gene matches.

V is TRBV20-1 and J is TRBJ1-5; D call uncertain. CDR3 length: 17 amino acids. V was pared by 0 bases and J by 2 bases, with 17 bases between. The germline CDR1 and CDR2 sequences are DFQATT and SNEGSKA (reference sequence). In DNA, the CDR3 is TGCAGTGCTAGAGATCACTCGAGGGCTGGAGGCAATCAGCCCCAGCATTTT. The encoded protein is CSARDHSRAGGNQPQHF.

The J gene is TRBJ2-4, the V gene TRBV11-2; D might be TRBD2 (5 bases). The CDR3 is made up of 17 amino acids. Trimming took 0 bases from V and 1 from J, leaving 13 bases between them. Germline CDR1 is SGHAT and CDR2 is FQNNGV. The CDR3 spells CASSLDRTLRAKNIQYF. Here the CDR3 DNA reads TGTGCCAGCAGCTTAGATCGGACTTTGAGGGCCAAAAACATTCAGTACTTC.